This T cell receptor (beta chain) was captured by sequencing in a study of T-cell memory formation after mild COVID-19. Germline CDR1 is LGHDT and CDR2 is YNNKEL (reference sequence). The V end lost 6 bases, the J end lost 1 base, and 9 bases lay between the germline ends. The CDR3 consists of 13 residues. Researchers used 5'RACE with constant-segment primers to make TCR alpha and TCR beta cDNA libraries that carry sample barcodes and UMIs. TCRdb recomputed calls from the 5' RACE reads with MiXCR, one row per CDR3 protein. The repertoire holds approximately 350,000 distinct CDR3 sequences, with 28% as singletons. For this clonotype: Its target is unknown.

Study-level points and caveats: Contracting clones from day 15 to 85 showed balanced CD4/CD8; later expanders favored CD4+.

J is TRBJ1-1 and V is TRBV3-1; D is unclear. The sequence derives from an adult woman who had mild COVID-19 (a few samples of this study predate the infection). Cell type and time point are not known. The sequenced material came from PBMCs or a T cell subset sorted from them (not recorded which). The CDR3 DNA is TGTGCCAGCAGTCCCGAACCGAACACTGAAGCTTTCTTT. Translating it yields CASSPEPNTEAFF. Drawing the rest from reference TRBV3-1 and TRBJ1-1, the complete variable domain is DTAVSQTPKYLVTQMGNDKSIKCEQNLGHDTMYWYKQDSKKFLKIMFSYNNKELIINETVPNRFSPKSPDKAHLNLHINSLELGDSAVYFCASSPEPNTEAFFGQGTRLTVV.